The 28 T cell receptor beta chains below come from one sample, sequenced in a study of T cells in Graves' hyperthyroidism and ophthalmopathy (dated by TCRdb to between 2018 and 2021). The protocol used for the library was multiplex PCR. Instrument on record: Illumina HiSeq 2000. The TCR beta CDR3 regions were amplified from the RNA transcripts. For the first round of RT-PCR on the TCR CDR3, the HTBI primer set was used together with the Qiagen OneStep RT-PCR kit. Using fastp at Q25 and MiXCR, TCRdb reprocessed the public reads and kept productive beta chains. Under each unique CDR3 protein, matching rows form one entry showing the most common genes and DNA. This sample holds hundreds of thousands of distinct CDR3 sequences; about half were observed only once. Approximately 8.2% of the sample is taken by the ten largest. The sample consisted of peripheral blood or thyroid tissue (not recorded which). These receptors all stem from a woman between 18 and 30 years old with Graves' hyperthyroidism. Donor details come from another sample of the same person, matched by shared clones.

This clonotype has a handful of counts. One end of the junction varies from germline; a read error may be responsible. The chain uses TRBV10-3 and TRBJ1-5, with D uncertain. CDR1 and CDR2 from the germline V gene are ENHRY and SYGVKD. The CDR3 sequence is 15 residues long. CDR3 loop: CASSSFGRGNQPQHF. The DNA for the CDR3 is TGTGCCAGCAGTAGTTTTGGACGCGGCAATCAGCCCCAGCATTTT.

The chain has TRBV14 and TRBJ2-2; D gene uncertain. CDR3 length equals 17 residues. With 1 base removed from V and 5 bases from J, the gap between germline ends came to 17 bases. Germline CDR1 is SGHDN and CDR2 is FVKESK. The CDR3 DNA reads TGTGCCAGCAGCCAAGGACACACAAGGTTGCTTACCGGGGAGCTGTTTTTT. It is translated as CASSQGHTRLLTGELFF.

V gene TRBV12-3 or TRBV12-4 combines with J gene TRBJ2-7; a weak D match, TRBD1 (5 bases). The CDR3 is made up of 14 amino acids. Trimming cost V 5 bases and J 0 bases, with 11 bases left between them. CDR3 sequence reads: CASSKDSYSYEQYF. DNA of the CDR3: TGTGCCAGCAGTAAAGACAGCTACTCCTACGAGCAGTACTTC.

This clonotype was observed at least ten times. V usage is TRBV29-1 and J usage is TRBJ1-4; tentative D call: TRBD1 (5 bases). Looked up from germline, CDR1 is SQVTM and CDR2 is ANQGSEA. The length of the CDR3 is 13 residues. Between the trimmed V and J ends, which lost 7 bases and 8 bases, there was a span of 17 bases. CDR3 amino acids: CSAHGGRDEKLFF. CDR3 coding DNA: TGCAGCGCCCATGGGGGTCGAGACGAAAAACTGTTTTTT.

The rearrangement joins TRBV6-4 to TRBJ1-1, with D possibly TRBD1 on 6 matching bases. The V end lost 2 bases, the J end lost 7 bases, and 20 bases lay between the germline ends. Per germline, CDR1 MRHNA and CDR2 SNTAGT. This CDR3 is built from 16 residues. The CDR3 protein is CASSDGFTGNKGEAFF. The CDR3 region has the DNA TGTGCCAGCAGTGACGGCTTTACAGGGAATAAAGGTGAAGCTTTCTTT.

The chain's CDR3 is CASGRGVNQPQHF. CDR3 coding DNA: TGTGCCAGCGGACGGGGGGTCAATCAGCCCCAGCATTTT. The rearrangement joins TRBV6-2 or TRBV6-3 to TRBJ1-5; weak D call: TRBD1 (5 bases). The CDR3 consists of 13 residues. The V end lost 8 bases, the J end lost 3 bases, and 11 bases lay between the germline ends. Germline-derived CDR1 and CDR2 are MNHEY and SVGEGT.

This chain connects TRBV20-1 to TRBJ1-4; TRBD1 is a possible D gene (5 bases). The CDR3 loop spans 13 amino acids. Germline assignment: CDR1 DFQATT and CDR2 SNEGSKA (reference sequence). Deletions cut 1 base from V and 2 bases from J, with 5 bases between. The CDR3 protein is CSARGGTNEKLFF. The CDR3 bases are TGCAGTGCTAGAGGGGGGACTAATGAAAAACTGTTTTTT.

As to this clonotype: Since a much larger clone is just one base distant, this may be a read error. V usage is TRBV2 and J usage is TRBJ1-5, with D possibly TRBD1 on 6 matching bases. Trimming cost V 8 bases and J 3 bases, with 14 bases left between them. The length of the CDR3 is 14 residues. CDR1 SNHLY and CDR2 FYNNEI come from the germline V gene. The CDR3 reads CASGRGTLNQPQHF. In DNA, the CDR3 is TGTGCCAGCGGTCGAGGGACACTCAATCAGCCCCAGCATTTT.

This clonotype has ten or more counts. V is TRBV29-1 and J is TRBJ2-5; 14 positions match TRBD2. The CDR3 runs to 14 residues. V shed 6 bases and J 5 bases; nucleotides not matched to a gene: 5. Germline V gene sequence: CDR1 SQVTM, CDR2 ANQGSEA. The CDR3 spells CSVHGTSGSETQYF. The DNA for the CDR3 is TGCAGCGTACACGGGACTAGCGGGAGCGAGACCCAGTACTTC.

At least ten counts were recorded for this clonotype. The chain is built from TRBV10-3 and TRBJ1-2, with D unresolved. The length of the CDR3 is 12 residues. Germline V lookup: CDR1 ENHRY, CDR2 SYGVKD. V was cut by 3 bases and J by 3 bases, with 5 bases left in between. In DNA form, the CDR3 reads TGTGCCATCAGTGAAGCGTACTATGGCTACACCTTC. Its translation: CAISEAYYGYTF.

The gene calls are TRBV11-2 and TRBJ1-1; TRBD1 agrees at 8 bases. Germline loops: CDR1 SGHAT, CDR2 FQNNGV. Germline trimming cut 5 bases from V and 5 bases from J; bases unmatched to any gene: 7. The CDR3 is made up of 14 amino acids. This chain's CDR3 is CASSQGQGWTEAFF. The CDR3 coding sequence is TGTGCCAGCAGCCAAGGACAGGGTTGGACTGAAGCTTTCTTT. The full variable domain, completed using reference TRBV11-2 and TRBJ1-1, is EAGVAQSPRYKIIEKRQSVAFWCNPISGHATLYWYQQILGQGPKLLIQFQNNGVVDDSQLPKDRFSAERLKGVDSTLKIQPAKLEDSAVYLCASSQGQGWTEAFFGQGTRLTVV.

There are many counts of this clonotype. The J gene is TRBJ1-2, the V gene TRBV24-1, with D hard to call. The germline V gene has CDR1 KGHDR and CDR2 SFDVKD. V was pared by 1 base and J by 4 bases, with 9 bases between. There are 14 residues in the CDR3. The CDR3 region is CATSDFEQLYGYTF. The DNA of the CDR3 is TGTGCCACCAGTGATTTTGAACAACTCTATGGCTACACCTTC.

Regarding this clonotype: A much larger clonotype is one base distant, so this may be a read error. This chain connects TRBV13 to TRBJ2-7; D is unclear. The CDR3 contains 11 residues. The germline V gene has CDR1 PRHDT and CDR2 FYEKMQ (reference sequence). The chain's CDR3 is CASSLGRHQYF. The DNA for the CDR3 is TGTGCCAGCAGCCTAGGACGCCATCAGTACTTC.

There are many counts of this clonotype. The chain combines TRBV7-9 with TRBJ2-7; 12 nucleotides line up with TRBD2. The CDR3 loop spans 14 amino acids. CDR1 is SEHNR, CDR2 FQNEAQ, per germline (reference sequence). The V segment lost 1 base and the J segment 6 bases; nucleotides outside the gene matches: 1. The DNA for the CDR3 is TGTGCCAGCAGCTTAGGACTAGCGGGAGTCGAGCAGTACTTC. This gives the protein CASSLGLAGVEQYF. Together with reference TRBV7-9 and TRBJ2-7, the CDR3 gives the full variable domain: DTGVSQNPRHKITKRGQNVTFRCDPISEHNRLYWYRQTLGQGPEFLTYFQNEAQLEKSRLLSDRFSAERPKGSFSTLEIQRTEQGDSAMYLCASSLGLAGVEQYFGPGTRLTVT.

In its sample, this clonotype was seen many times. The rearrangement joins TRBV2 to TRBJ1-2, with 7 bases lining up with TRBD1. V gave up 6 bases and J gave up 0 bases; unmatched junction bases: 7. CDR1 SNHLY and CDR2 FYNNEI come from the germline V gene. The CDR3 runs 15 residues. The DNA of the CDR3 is TGTGCCAGCAGGGCCGGGACAGCTACTAACTATGGCTACACCTTC. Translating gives CASRAGTATNYGYTF.

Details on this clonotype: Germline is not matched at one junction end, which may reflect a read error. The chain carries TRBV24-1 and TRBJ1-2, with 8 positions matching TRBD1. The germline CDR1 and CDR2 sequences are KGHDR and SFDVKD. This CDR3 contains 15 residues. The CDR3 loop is CATSDSERNRGDYTF. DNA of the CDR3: TGCGCCACCAGTGATTCTGAACGGAACAGGGGGGACTACACCTTC.

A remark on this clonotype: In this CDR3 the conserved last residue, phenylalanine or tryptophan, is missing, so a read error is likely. The CDR3 nucleotides read TGTGCCAGCAGTGAACTGACACCGAACACTGAAGCTTTCCTT. Translated: CASSELTPNTEAFL. The rearrangement uses TRBV7-9 and TRBJ1-1; D gene unclear. The CDR3 is 14 residues long. The V gene's germline CDR1 is SEHNR and CDR2 FQNEAQ (reference sequence). The V gene lost 6 bases and the J gene lost 1 base, with 12 bases spanning the gap.

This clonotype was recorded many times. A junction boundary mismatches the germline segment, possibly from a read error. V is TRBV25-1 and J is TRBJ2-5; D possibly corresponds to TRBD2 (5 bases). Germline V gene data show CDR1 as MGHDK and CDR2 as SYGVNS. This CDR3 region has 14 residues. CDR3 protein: CASSPLLADPLLLF. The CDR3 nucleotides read TGTGCCAGCAGTCCCCTGCTAGCCGACCCGCTCCTCCTCTTC.

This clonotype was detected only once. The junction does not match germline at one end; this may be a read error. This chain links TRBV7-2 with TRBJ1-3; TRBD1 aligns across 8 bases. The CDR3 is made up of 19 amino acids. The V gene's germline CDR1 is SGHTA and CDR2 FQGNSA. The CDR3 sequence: CVSSQRTGSYVRSGNTIYF. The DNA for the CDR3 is TGTGTCAGCAGCCAAAGGACAGGGAGTTATGTTCGTTCTGGAAACACCATATATTTT.

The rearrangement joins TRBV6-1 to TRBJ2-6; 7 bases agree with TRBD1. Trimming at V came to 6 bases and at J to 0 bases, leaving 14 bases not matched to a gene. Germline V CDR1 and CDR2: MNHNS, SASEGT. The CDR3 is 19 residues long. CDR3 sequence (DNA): TGTGCCAGCAGCAGAATACCGACAGGGTCAGGCTCTGGGGCCAACGTCCTGACTTTC. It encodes CASSRIPTGSGSGANVLTF.

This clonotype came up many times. This chain's CDR3 is CATSAPEGDRGPSYGYTF. The CDR3 DNA sequence: TGTGCCACCAGTGCCCCCGAGGGCGACAGGGGGCCATCCTATGGCTACACCTTC. The V call is TRBV24-1, the J call TRBJ1-2, with 10 bases aligning to TRBD1. The CDR3 spans 18 residues. V gave up 5 bases and J gave up 4 bases; unmatched junction bases: 15. Per the germline V gene, CDR1 is KGHDR and CDR2 is SFDVKD.

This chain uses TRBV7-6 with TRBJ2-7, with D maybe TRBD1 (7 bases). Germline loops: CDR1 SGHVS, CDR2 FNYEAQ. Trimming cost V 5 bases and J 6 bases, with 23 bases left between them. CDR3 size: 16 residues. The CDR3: CASSHAWTGTSPEQYF. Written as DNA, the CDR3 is TGTGCCAGCAGCCATGCCTGGACAGGCACTAGCCCCGAGCAGTACTTC.

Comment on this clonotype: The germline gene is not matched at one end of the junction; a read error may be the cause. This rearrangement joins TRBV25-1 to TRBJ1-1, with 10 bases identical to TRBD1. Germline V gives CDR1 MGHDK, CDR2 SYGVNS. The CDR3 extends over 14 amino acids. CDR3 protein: CARGDRGFVTEALF. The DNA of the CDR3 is TGTGCTAGAGGGGACAGGGGATTTGTCACTGAAGCTCTCTTT.

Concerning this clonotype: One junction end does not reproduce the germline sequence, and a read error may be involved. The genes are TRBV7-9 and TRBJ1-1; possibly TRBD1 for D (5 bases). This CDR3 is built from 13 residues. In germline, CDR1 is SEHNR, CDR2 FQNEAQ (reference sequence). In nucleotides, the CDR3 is TGTGCCAGCAGCTTGGGGGGGAACTCTGAAGCTTTCTTT. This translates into CASSLGGNSEAFF.

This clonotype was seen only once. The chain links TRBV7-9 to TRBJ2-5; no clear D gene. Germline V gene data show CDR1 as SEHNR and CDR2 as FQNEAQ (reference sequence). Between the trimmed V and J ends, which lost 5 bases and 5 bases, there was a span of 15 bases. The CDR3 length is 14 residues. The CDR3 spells CASSGRWDGETQYF. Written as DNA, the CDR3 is TGTGCCAGCAGCGGCCGTTGGGATGGGGAGACCCAGTACTTC.

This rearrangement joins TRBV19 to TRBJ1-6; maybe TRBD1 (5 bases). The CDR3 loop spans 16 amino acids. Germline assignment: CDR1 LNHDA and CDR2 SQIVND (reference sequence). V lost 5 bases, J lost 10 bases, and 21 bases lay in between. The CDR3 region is CASSVAAGGTGSPLHF. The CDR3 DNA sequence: TGTGCCAGTAGTGTGGCAGCGGGGGGTACTGGATCACCCCTCCACTTT.

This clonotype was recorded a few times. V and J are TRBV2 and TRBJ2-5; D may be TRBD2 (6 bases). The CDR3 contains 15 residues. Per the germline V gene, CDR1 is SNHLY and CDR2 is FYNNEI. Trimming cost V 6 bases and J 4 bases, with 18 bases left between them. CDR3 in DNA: TGTGCCAGCAGCCCCTTCGCGGGAACCGGAGAGACCCAGTACTTC. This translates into CASSPFAGTGETQYF. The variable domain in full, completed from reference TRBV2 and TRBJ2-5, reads EPEVTQTPSHQVTQMGQEVILRCVPISNHLYFYWYRQILGQKVEFLVSFYNNEISEKSEIFDDQFSVERPDGSNFTLKIRSTKLEDSAMYFCASSPFAGTGETQYFGPGTRLLVL.

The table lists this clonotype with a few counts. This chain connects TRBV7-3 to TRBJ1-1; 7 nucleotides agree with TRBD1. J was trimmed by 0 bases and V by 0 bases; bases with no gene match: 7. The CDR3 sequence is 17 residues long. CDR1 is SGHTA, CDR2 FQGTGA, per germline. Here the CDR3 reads CASSLTRVGQMNTEAFF. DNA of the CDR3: TGTGCCAGCAGCTTAACTCGGGTGGGACAGATGAACACTGAAGCTTTCTTT.